Each of the 31 T cell receptor beta chains below was sequenced from the same sample in a study of T cells in Graves' hyperthyroidism and ophthalmopathy. RNA transcripts served as the template for amplifying TCR beta CDR3 regions. First-round RT-PCR targeting the TCR CDR3 was performed with the HTBI primer set. TCRdb re-called the multiplex PCR reads through MiXCR, storing one row per CDR3 protein. Here the sample spans roughly 530,000 distinct CDR3 sequences, roughly 17% being singletons. Sequenced material: blood. The receptors originated from a woman younger than 35 with Graves' ophthalmopathy.

In its sample, this clonotype was seen a few times. The junction differs from germline at one of its ends, possibly a read error. V and J are TRBV5-1 and TRBJ2-7; no definite D call. CDR1 is SGHRS, CDR2 YFSETQ, per germline. The CDR3 spans 14 residues. Here the CDR3 reads CASSFGRVSYGQYF. The CDR3 DNA is TGCGCCAGCAGCTTTGGACGGGTGTCCTACGGGCAGTACTTC. Full variable domain (remainder filled in from reference TRBV5-1 and TRBJ2-7): KAGVTQTPRYLIKTRGQQVTLSCSPISGHRSVSWYQQTPGQGLQFLFEYFSETQRNKGNFPGRFSGRQFSNSRSEMNVSTLELGDSALYLCASSFGRVSYGQYFGPGTRLTVT.

The chain links TRBV9 to TRBJ2-1, with 9 bases matching TRBD1. This CDR3 region has 15 residues. The trim removed 0 bases at V and 6 bases at J, leaving 4 bases unmatched. Germline-derived CDR1 and CDR2 are SGDLS and YYNGEE. Written as DNA, the CDR3 is TGTGCCAGCAGCGTAGGCGGGACAGGGATCAATGAGCAGTTCTTC. This encodes CASSVGGTGINEQFF.

The chain couples TRBV10-3 to TRBJ2-4; no firm D call. Germline CDR1 is ENHRY and CDR2 is SYGVKD. This CDR3 comprises 14 residues. V was pared by 0 bases and J by 0 bases, with 3 bases between. The CDR3 region is CAISESIAKNIQYF. In nucleotides, the CDR3 is TGTGCCATCAGTGAGTCTATAGCCAAAAACATTCAGTACTTC.

This clonotype was counted ten times or more. The CDR3 region is CASSELGTAQNIQYF. CDR3 sequence (DNA): TGTGCCAGCAGTGAACTCGGGACAGCGCAAAACATTCAGTACTTC. V gene TRBV6-1 combines with J gene TRBJ2-4; TRBD1 aligns across 7 bases. The trim removed 2 bases at V and 5 bases at J, leaving 6 bases unmatched. This CDR3 has 15 amino acids. Germline V gene lookup returns CDR1 MNHNS and CDR2 SASEGT.

The rearrangement uses TRBV7-8 and TRBJ1-5; 7 bases fit TRBD1. The CDR3 totals 16 residues. With 5 bases clipped from V and 9 bases from J, the junction kept 16 bases outside the gene matches. Germline V gene lookup returns CDR1 SGHVS and CDR2 FQNEAQ. This chain's CDR3 is CASSRNRRQGERPQHF. CDR3 DNA: TGTGCCAGCAGCCGTAATCGGCGTCAGGGGGAAAGGCCCCAGCATTTT.

This clonotype was counted many times. The V and J genes are TRBV6-1 and TRBJ2-5; 12 bases are shared with TRBD2. The V segment lost 6 bases and the J segment 4 bases; nucleotides outside the gene matches: 9. Germline V gene sequence: CDR1 MNHNS, CDR2 SASEGT. The CDR3 length is 16 residues. Here the CDR3 reads CASRKGLAGRGETQYF. The DNA of the CDR3 is TGTGCCAGCAGAAAAGGACTAGCGGGGAGAGGAGAGACCCAGTACTTC.

There are a few counts of this clonotype. This chain uses TRBV6-1 with TRBJ2-7, with 8 bases lining up with TRBD2. The CDR3 is 14 amino acids. V was pared by 8 bases and J by 5 bases, with 11 bases of the junction left unmatched. The germline gives CDR1 MNHNS, CDR2 SASEGT. The chain's CDR3 is CASSAIAGSNEQYF. CDR3 DNA: TGTGCCAGCTCGGCTATAGCGGGATCGAACGAGCAGTACTTC.

This clonotype was recorded many times. The V and J genes are TRBV28 and TRBJ2-2; 7 bases match TRBD1. Germline loops: CDR1 MDHEN, CDR2 SYDVKM. Trimming at V came to 5 bases and at J to 6 bases, leaving 9 bases not matched to a gene. This CDR3 comprises 15 residues. CDR3 sequence reads: CASSPRQGKAGELFF. The CDR3 DNA sequence: TGTGCCAGCAGTCCAAGACAGGGAAAGGCCGGGGAGCTGTTTTTT.

V and J are TRBV11-3 and TRBJ1-3; 9 nucleotides line up with TRBD1. The CDR3 length is 16 residues. The trim removed 4 bases at V and 4 bases at J, leaving 8 bases unmatched. The germline V gene encodes CDR1 SGHNT and CDR2 YENEEA. CDR3 bases: TGTGCCAGCAGCTCGCCGGGACAGGGTCGCGGAAACACCATATATTTT. Its protein is CASSSPGQGRGNTIYF.

The chain has TRBV2 and TRBJ2-1, with 12 bases lining up with TRBD2. The V gene end was trimmed by 7 bases and the J gene end by 0 bases; junction bases not matched to a gene: 16. CDR1 SNHLY and CDR2 FYNNEI come from the germline V gene. The CDR3 extends over 20 amino acids. Here the CDR3 reads CASTYKLPGLAGDSYNEQFF. CDR3 DNA sequence: TGTGCCAGCACCTATAAACTCCCGGGACTAGCGGGCGACTCCTACAATGAGCAGTTCTTC.

V is TRBV28 and J is TRBJ1-1; D not resolved. Deletions cut 6 bases from V and 4 bases from J, with 12 bases between. The CDR3 spans 13 residues. CDR1 and CDR2 (germline): MDHEN, SYDVKM. In DNA form, the CDR3 reads TGTGCCAGCAGCCAACTTGGGAGCACTGAAGCTTTCTTT. It codes for CASSQLGSTEAFF.

V is TRBV19 and J is TRBJ1-5, with 7 bases matching TRBD1. CDR1 and CDR2 from the germline V gene are LNHDA and SQIVND (reference sequence). V gave up 5 bases and J gave up 7 bases; unmatched junction bases: 5. The CDR3 is 13 residues long. The CDR3: CASSGGGQQPQHF. For the CDR3, the DNA is TGTGCCAGTAGTGGGGGGGGACAGCAGCCCCAGCATTTT.

The V gene is TRBV6-1, the J gene TRBJ2-1, with D possibly being TRBD1 (5 bases). The germline V and J ends were trimmed by 4 bases and 8 bases, with 15 bases remaining between them. CDR1 is MNHNS and CDR2 is SASEGT in the germline V gene. CDR3 size: 14 residues. This CDR3 is CASSVARWGDEQFF. DNA of the CDR3: TGTGCCAGCAGTGTAGCTAGGTGGGGCGATGAGCAGTTCTTC.

The sample holds many counts of this clonotype. The gene calls are TRBV6-2 or TRBV6-3 and TRBJ2-3; D is unresolved. V was trimmed by 0 bases and J by 6 bases, leaving 7 bases between them. CDR3 length: 13 residues. CDR1 is MNHEY and CDR2 is SVGEGT in the germline V gene. The DNA of the CDR3 is TGTGCCAGCAGTTACTCCAGCGAGGATACGCAGTATTTT. Translating it yields CASSYSSEDTQYF.

In this sample, this clonotype turned up a few times. V gene TRBV29-1 combines with J gene TRBJ2-2; the D gene is possibly TRBD1 (5 bases). This CDR3 region has 14 residues. V lost 0 bases, J lost 3 bases, and 8 bases lay in between. Per the germline V gene, CDR1 is SQVTM and CDR2 is ANQGSEA. For the CDR3, the DNA is TGCAGCGTTGAAGAATCCAGGGACACCGGGGAGCTGTTTTTT. Translation: CSVEESRDTGELFF.

V usage is TRBV7-2 and J usage is TRBJ2-1, with D perhaps TRBD1 or TRBD2 (5 bases each). V dropped 4 bases and J dropped 6 bases, with 22 bases sitting between them. The CDR3 length is 17 residues. Looked up from germline, CDR1 is SGHTA and CDR2 is FQGNSA. For the CDR3, the DNA is TGTGCCAGCAGCTCAAAGCCGGGACCCAGGCGGGCCAATGAGCAGTTCTTC. This encodes CASSSKPGPRRANEQFF.

The chain joins TRBV29-1 to TRBJ2-1; D gene uncertain. The CDR3 sequence is 10 residues long. Looked up from germline, CDR1 is SQVTM and CDR2 is ANQGSEA. The V end was cut by 7 bases, the J end by 14 bases, with 15 bases between. CDR3 protein: CSAPVLVKFF. CDR3 DNA: TGCAGCGCCCCAGTCCTAGTGAAGTTCTTC.

The V and J genes are TRBV4-1 and TRBJ2-3, with TRBD2 matching 8 bases. Trimming cost V 6 bases and J 5 bases; bases outside gene matches: 16. Germline lookup yields CDR1 MGHRA and CDR2 YSYEKL. The CDR3 covers 17 residues. CDR3 protein: CASRDQNTGGPQDTQYF. The CDR3, as DNA: TGCGCCAGCAGAGACCAGAATACGGGGGGGCCGCAAGATACGCAGTATTTT.

V is TRBV5-1 and J is TRBJ1-3, with a tentative D call TRBD1 (6 bases). This CDR3 has 16 residues. The germline CDR1 and CDR2 sequences are SGHRS and YFSETQ. Trimming stripped 4 bases from V and 0 bases from J, with 14 bases between. CDR3 in DNA: TGCGCCAGCAGCGAAATGGGACACCCCTCTGGAAACACCATATATTTT. It specifies CASSEMGHPSGNTIYF.

This chain uses TRBV29-1 with TRBJ2-1, with unresolved D. The CDR3 is made up of 12 amino acids. Germline V gene data show CDR1 as SQVTM and CDR2 as ANQGSEA. V lost 8 bases to trimming and J lost 0 bases, with 8 bases between them. CDR3 sequence reads: CSYTGSYNEQFF. CDR3 nucleotide sequence: TGCAGCTATACGGGCTCCTACAATGAGCAGTTCTTC.

This clonotype was counted once. This chain links TRBV9 with TRBJ1-4; D not certain. The CDR3 totals 13 residues. Trimming stripped 1 base from V and 8 bases from J, with 9 bases between. Germline assignment: CDR1 SGDLS and CDR2 YYNGEE. The CDR3 spells CASSVSPGEKLFF. As DNA, the CDR3 is TGTGCCAGCAGCGTATCCCCGGGCGAAAAACTGTTTTTT.

This clonotype was seen a handful of times. V gene TRBV4-3 combines with J gene TRBJ2-3; tentatively, D is TRBD2 (5 bases). V was cut by 4 bases and J by 0 bases, with 8 bases left in between. This CDR3 has 14 residues. Germline V lookup: CDR1 LGHNA, CDR2 YSLEER. The CDR3 sequence is CASSRLTSTDTQYF. CDR3 DNA: TGCGCCAGCAGCCGACTAACTAGCACAGATACGCAGTATTTT.

This clonotype was found once. The V call is TRBV28, the J call TRBJ2-7, with 7 nucleotides matching TRBD1. Germline V gives CDR1 MDHEN, CDR2 SYDVKM. J was trimmed by 7 bases and V by 5 bases; bases with no gene match: 8. CDR3 length: 13 amino acids. The CDR3 loop is CASSPATGYEQYF. In DNA, the CDR3 is TGTGCCAGCAGTCCCGCGACAGGGTATGAGCAGTACTTC.

This clonotype was recorded many times. This chain uses TRBV28 with TRBJ1-2; perhaps TRBD1 as D (5 bases). Between the trimmed V and J ends, which lost 3 bases and 7 bases, there was a span of 15 bases. This CDR3 contains 14 residues. Germline CDR1 and CDR2: MDHEN and SYDVKM. As DNA, the CDR3 is TGTGCCAGCAGTTTTGGTAGGGGTACGGGTGGCTACACCTTC. Translated, it gives CASSFGRGTGGYTF.

Of note for this clonotype: Since a much larger clone is just one base distant, this may be a read error. The chain combines TRBV2 with TRBJ2-7, with TRBD2 as a possible D gene (6 bases). V was trimmed by 3 bases and J by 2 bases, leaving 11 bases between them. This CDR3 comprises 14 residues. From germline, CDR1 is SNHLY and CDR2 FYNNEI. The CDR3 here is CASSESEGAYEQYF. The CDR3 nucleotides are TGTGCCAGCAGTGAGTCGGAGGGAGCCTACGAGCAGTACTTC.

This clonotype was seen many times. V usage is TRBV20-1 and J usage is TRBJ2-1, with D hard to call. The germline V gene encodes CDR1 DFQATT and CDR2 SNEGSKA (reference sequence). The CDR3 has 12 residues. This CDR3 is CRQVQTYNEQFF. The CDR3 DNA is TGCAGGCAGGTCCAAACGTACAATGAGCAGTTCTTC.

This clonotype was found many times. The chain carries TRBV11-1 and TRBJ1-1; unclear D gene. The CDR3 spans 14 residues. The V end lost 0 bases, the J end lost 1 base, and 6 bases lay between the germline ends. Per germline, CDR1 SGHAT and CDR2 FQDESV (reference sequence). The CDR3 loop reads CASSLAQSNTEAFF. CDR3 in DNA: TGTGCCAGCAGCTTAGCACAATCGAACACTGAAGCTTTCTTT.

This clonotype has only a few counts. A much larger clone is a single base away; this may be a read error. The gene calls are TRBV3-1 and TRBJ2-5, with D possibly being TRBD1 (6 bases). The assigned J gene may be wrong: the sequence end matches TRBJ2-1 better. The CDR3 has 15 residues. Germline values: CDR1 LGHDT, CDR2 YNNKEL (reference sequence). This CDR3 reads CASSQNTGTKETQFF. The CDR3, as DNA: TGTGCCAGCAGCCAAAACACCGGGACAAAAGAGACCCAGTTCTTC.

This clonotype was observed a few times. Written as DNA, the CDR3 is TGTGCCAGCAGCGTTAGTCTAGCGGGGGTCACAGATACGCAGTATTTT. This sequence encodes CASSVSLAGVTDTQYF. V is TRBV9 and J is TRBJ2-3; 10 nucleotides align to TRBD2. Germline-derived CDR1 and CDR2 are SGDLS and YYNGEE. The V and J ends lost 2 bases and 2 bases, in that order; junction bases with no gene match: 5. The length of the CDR3 is 16 residues.

This clonotype has a count of ten or more. CDR3 DNA sequence: TGTGCCATCAGTGACCCGGACAGAGCTTTCTTT. Amino acid sequence: CAISDPDRAFF. The chain carries TRBV10-3 and TRBJ1-1, with D possibly matching TRBD1 (6 bases). The CDR3 runs 11 residues. Trimming left V 3 bases short and J 10 bases short, with 9 bases between. CDR1 is ENHRY, CDR2 SYGVKD, per germline.

In its sample, this clonotype was seen a few times. The V and J genes are TRBV25-1 and TRBJ2-7; 8 nucleotides align to TRBD1. Unmatched junction bases numbered 8, after V lost 1 base and J lost 3 bases. The germline CDR1 and CDR2 sequences are MGHDK and SYGVNS. The CDR3 sequence is 16 residues long. The CDR3 DNA follows: TGTGCCAGCAGTGAATCCCCCCGAGACAGGGGCTACGAGCAGTACTTC. Its translation: CASSESPRDRGYEQYF.